This record concerns one T cell receptor beta chain sequence. Vbeta (60) and Jbeta (13) primers were used in the PCR. Some clones are missing from TCRdb's copy, which holds only in-frame ones; the method was immunoSEQ multiplex PCR. The sample holds more than 45,000 clones; roughly 85% are singletons and the top ten take 1.5% to 2%. This entry comes from a study of cytomegalovirus exposure and HLA in healthy donors. Germline CDR1 reads SGHRS; CDR2 reads YFSETQ. The trim removed 4 bases at V and 4 bases at J, leaving 4 bases unmatched. This CDR3 region has 14 residues. The receptor was derived from a man under 40 in good health and CMV-seronegative. Sequencing was carried out using PBMCs. The chain joins TRBV5-1 to TRBJ2-5; 10 nucleotides line up with TRBD1. The CDR3 reads CASSQGQGLETQYF. CDR3 sequence (DNA): TGCGCCAGCAGCCAGGGACAGGGGTTAGAGACCCAGTACTTC.